This T cell receptor beta chain appears in the sequencing data of a study of regulatory T cells in long-lasting Graves disease. This clonotype turned up a few times. Its antigen is undetermined. Regarding time point: newly diagnosed GD, antithyroid drugs for less than 3 months. Researchers made the TCR library from RNA that was extracted from PBMCs. V dropped 4 bases and J dropped 3 bases, with 22 bases sitting between them. The CDR3 loop spans 18 amino acids. Looked up from germline, CDR1 is MGHRA and CDR2 is YSYEKL. Whole-study results and caveats: The study found TRBV28, TRBJ1-2 and TRBJ2-5 favored in persistent disease.

Sequencing libraries for TCR beta were prepared with iRepertoire HTBI primers and Arm-PCR of CDR3 regions. TCRdb redid the calling of the multiplex PCR reads with MiXCR, one entry per CDR3 protein. The sample gives 200,000 to 250,000 distinct CDR3 sequences, roughly 19% of which show up once; 12% is in the top ten. These same data were also listed under a study on T cells in Graves' hyperthyroidism and ophthalmopathy.

The source of this sequence is a woman aged 30 to 39 with Graves disease. This specimen consisted of peripheral blood mononuclear cells (PBMCs), obtained at new diagnosis, from a patient treated with antithyroid drugs. The chain employs TRBV4-1 and TRBJ1-5; maybe TRBD1 (6 bases). DNA of the CDR3: TGCGCCAGCAGCCCAGTGGGGGGGGGGGCCAGACTCAATCAGCCCCAGCATTTT. Translating it yields CASSPVGGGARLNQPQHF.